The next 14 T cell receptor beta chains were all read from a single sample in a study of HIV-infected patients and healthy controls. cDNA was made from about 500 ng RNA using alpha and beta constant primers. Alpha and beta chain libraries were made separately by chain-specific third strand synthesis with multiplexing indices. Via MiXCR, TCRdb re-called the 5' RACE reads, giving one row per CDR3 protein. Among 6,000 to 7,000 distinct CDR3 sequences, more than 6.5% were seen once, and the ten largest hold about 16%. Antiretroviral therapy had run roughly three months, about 14 weeks, before follow-up blood collection. The repertoire came from unfractionated whole blood and reflected all unsorted peripheral T cells. Sample: blood, taken during antiretroviral therapy. These receptors were collected from an adult with HIV infection.

This clonotype was counted at least ten times. V usage is TRBV28 and J usage is TRBJ2-7; D gene uncertain. The CDR3 loop spans 13 amino acids. Germline V gives CDR1 MDHEN, CDR2 SYDVKM. Trimming shortened V by 3 bases and J by 2 bases, and 8 bases separated the two germline ends. The CDR3 DNA sequence: TGTGCCAGCAGTTTGACTCTGACCTACGAGCAGTACTTC. Translated: CASSLTLTYEQYF.

In its sample, this clonotype ranks as medium-sized. The chain recombines TRBV2 with TRBJ2-3; 7 nucleotides agree with TRBD1. V gave up 0 bases and J gave up 1 base; unmatched junction bases: 1. CDR1 and CDR2 (germline): SNHLY, FYNNEI. CDR3 length: 15 residues. CDR3 residues: CASSEAGQGTDTQYF. As DNA, the CDR3 is TGTGCCAGCAGTGAAGCCGGACAGGGCACAGATACGCAGTATTTT.

This clonotype was counted ten times or more. This chain links TRBV20-1 with TRBJ2-3; 7 nucleotides line up with TRBD1. J gave up 11 bases and V 6 bases, and 14 bases lay outside the gene matches. Germline assignment: CDR1 DFQATT and CDR2 SNEGSKA (reference sequence). The CDR3 has 13 residues. This chain's CDR3 is CSALGTADLGQYF. The CDR3 coding sequence is TGCAGTGCCCTAGGGACAGCTGACCTTGGGCAGTATTTT.

Within the sample, this clonotype is medium-sized. Sequence at one end of the junction differs from germline and may be a read error. DNA of the CDR3: TGTGCCACCACCCGGACTAAGTACACTGAGCAGTTCTTC. Translation gives CATTRTKYTEQFF. The chain uses TRBV27 and TRBJ2-1, with TRBD2 as a possible D gene (6 bases). Germline-derived CDR1 and CDR2 are MNHEY and SMNVEV (reference sequence). The CDR3 spans 13 residues.

This clonotype is deemed medium-sized. The V and J genes are TRBV5-1 and TRBJ2-2, with D unclear. V lost 0 bases to trimming and J lost 3 bases, with 3 bases between them. Germline CDR1 reads SGHRS; CDR2 reads YFSETQ. The CDR3 consists of 13 residues. The CDR3 sequence: CASSLVDTGELFF. The DNA for the CDR3 is TGCGCCAGCAGCTTGGTGGACACCGGGGAGCTGTTTTTT.

A few counts support this clonotype. This rearrangement joins TRBV6-1 to TRBJ2-7; D is unresolved. V lost 3 bases to trimming and J lost 0 bases, with 9 bases between them. The germline V gene has CDR1 MNHNS and CDR2 SASEGT. The CDR3 runs 14 residues. As DNA, the CDR3 is TGTGCCAGCAGTGACCCGGGCAGCTCCTACGAGCAGTACTTC. Protein product: CASSDPGSSYEQYF.

At least ten counts were recorded for this clonotype. The chain links TRBV6-2 or TRBV6-3 to TRBJ2-7; D remains unclear. This CDR3 comprises 12 residues. The V end lost 2 bases, the J end lost 5 bases, and 7 bases lay between the germline ends. The germline V gene encodes CDR1 MNHEY and CDR2 SVGEGT. CDR3 sequence reads: CASSYIGHEQYF. The CDR3 DNA follows: TGTGCCAGCAGTTACATCGGGCACGAGCAGTACTTC.

This clonotype is labeled as medium-sized. The V and J genes are TRBV27 and TRBJ2-1; TRBD2 aligns across 10 bases. V lost 7 bases, J lost 7 bases, and 7 bases stayed unmatched. The length of the CDR3 is 14 residues. Germline lookup yields CDR1 MNHEY and CDR2 SMNVEV (reference sequence). Written as DNA, the CDR3 is TGTGCCAGCAAACTAGCGGGATCACTGAATGAGCAGTTCTTC. Residues: CASKLAGSLNEQFF.

By sample fraction, this clonotype is medium-sized. The chain employs TRBV7-9 and TRBJ2-7, with D possibly TRBD1 on 5 matching bases. Trimming took off 3 bases at V and 3 bases at J, with 15 bases between the two ends. The CDR3 is made up of 15 amino acids. Germline CDR1 SEHNR, CDR2 FQNEAQ (reference sequence). This chain's CDR3 is CASSFLGSGNYEQYF. CDR3 sequence (DNA): TGTGCCAGCAGCTTTTTAGGATCAGGGAACTACGAGCAGTACTTC.

This clonotype is categorized as medium-sized. The chain is built from TRBV7-9 and TRBJ2-3; the match to TRBD2 covers 9 bases. The germline gives CDR1 SEHNR, CDR2 FQNEAQ (reference sequence). V lost 3 bases and J lost 0; bases outside the gene matches: 1. This CDR3 contains 15 residues. In DNA form, the CDR3 reads TGTGCCAGCAGCTTCCTAGCGGGGAGCACAGATACGCAGTATTTT. This encodes CASSFLAGSTDTQYF.

This clonotype ranks as medium-sized (0.01 to 0.1%). The chain has TRBV29-1 and TRBJ2-1; D might be TRBD2 (6 bases). Germline V CDR1 and CDR2: SQVTM, ANQGSEA. The CDR3 is made up of 14 amino acids. Trimming removed 4 bases from V and 6 bases from J, with 16 bases in between. CDR3 coding DNA: TGCAGCGTTGCATCCCGACTAGTAGCCAATGAGCAGTTCTTC. It translates to CSVASRLVANEQFF.

Only one count was recorded for this clonotype. A single base separates this from a much larger clone, so it may be a read error. This sequence joins TRBV6-5 and TRBJ1-5; unclear D gene. From germline, CDR1 is MNHEY and CDR2 SVGAGI. The CDR3 contains 14 residues. CDR3 sequence: CASCCGPNNQPHHF. The CDR3 coding sequence is TGTGCCAGCTGCTGTGGACCTAACAATCAGCCCCATCATTTT.

V usage is TRBV6-9 and J usage is TRBJ1-3; D unclear. Germline CDR1 and CDR2: MNHGY and SVAAGI. The CDR3 spans 14 residues. V dropped 8 bases and J dropped 0 bases, with 11 bases sitting between them. CDR3 nucleotides: TGTGCCAGCGTTTGCCGAAGCTCTGGAAACACCATATATTTT. Translated: CASVCRSSGNTIYF.

This clonotype was observed at least ten times. The V and J genes are TRBV7-9 and TRBJ2-5; 7 bases match TRBD1. Per germline, CDR1 SEHNR and CDR2 FQNEAQ (reference sequence). J was trimmed by 2 bases and V by 4 bases; bases with no gene match: 7. CDR3 size: 15 residues. The CDR3 loop reads CASSSKRQGQETQYF. The CDR3 nucleotides are TGTGCCAGCAGCTCCAAGAGACAGGGTCAAGAGACCCAGTACTTC.